The TCR beta chain described here comes from a study of blood T cells in healthy people across ages. Next came a second PCR, run for about 6 to 12 cycles, which used a sample-barcoded 5' primer along with a J-beta primer mix. Tagging of each cDNA molecule was performed by a template-switch adaptor with 12 random nucleotides. TCRdb processed the 5' RACE reads anew with MiXCR; each CDR3 protein has one entry. Here the sample spans about 680,000 distinct CDR3 sequences, more than 40% being singletons. Germline V CDR1 and CDR2: MNHEY, SMNVEV (reference sequence). V lost 6 bases to trimming and J lost 0 bases; unmatched junction nucleotides: 3. This CDR3 has 15 amino acids.

This clonotype originated in an older woman in good health. The V gene is TRBV27, the J gene TRBJ2-2, with 8 bases fitting TRBD2. Sequenced sample: blood. The CDR3 nucleotides read TGTGCCAGCAGACTAGCGGCCTCGAACACCGGGGAGCTGTTTTTT. It specifies CASRLAASNTGELFF.